The source of this T cell receptor (beta chain) is a study of molecular identifiers for immune sequencing clone quantification. Study details: RNA from 20,000 or 100,000 naive CD8 cells was split five ways in replicates, with four sequenced. Broader study findings: Molecules of identical TCR sharing a barcode could underestimate highly expanded clone sizes.

This clonotype occurred a few times. The antigen remains unidentified. The V gene's germline CDR1 is LGHNA and CDR2 YSLEER. V trimming: 3 bases; J trimming: 2 bases; junction bases outside the gene matches: 4. There are 16 residues in the CDR3. A single record per CDR3 protein comes from TCRdb applying MiXCR to the PCR reads. The profile shows fewer than 350,000 distinct CDR3 sequences, 20% to 25% of them singletons. The sample consisted of naive CD8+ T cells from blood, with Jurkat cell RNA spiked in. Subset here: FACS-sorted CD8+CD4-CCR7+CD45RA+ naive T cells. The TCR originated in a human donor in good health. Some libraries in this study had Jurkat cell RNA spiked in. The chain carries TRBV4-3 and TRBJ1-3; 10 nucleotides align to TRBD1. CDR3 in DNA: TGCGCCAGCAGCCAGGACAGGGGGACAACTGGAAACACCATATATTTT. Translated, it gives CASSQDRGTTGNTIYF.